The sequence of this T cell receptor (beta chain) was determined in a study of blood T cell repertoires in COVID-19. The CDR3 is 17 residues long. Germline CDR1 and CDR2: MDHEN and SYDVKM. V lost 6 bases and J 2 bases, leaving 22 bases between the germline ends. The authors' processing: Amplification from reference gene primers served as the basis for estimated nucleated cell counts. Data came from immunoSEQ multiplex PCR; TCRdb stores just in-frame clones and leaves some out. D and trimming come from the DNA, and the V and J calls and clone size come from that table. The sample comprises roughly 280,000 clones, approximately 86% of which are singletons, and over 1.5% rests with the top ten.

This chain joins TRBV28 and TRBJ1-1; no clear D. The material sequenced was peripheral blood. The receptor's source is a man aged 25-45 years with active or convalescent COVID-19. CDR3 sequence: CASSPQAGTPRNTEAFF. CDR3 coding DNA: TGTGCCAGCAGCCCCCAGGCAGGCACCCCTCGAAACACTGAAGCTTTCTTT. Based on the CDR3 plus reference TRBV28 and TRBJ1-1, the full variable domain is DVKVTQSSRYLVKRTGEKVFLECVQDMDHENMFWYRQDPGLGLRLIYFSYDVKMKEKGDIPEGYSVSREKKERFSLILESASTNQTSMYLCASSPQAGTPRNTEAFFGQGTRLTVV.